The 12 T cell receptor beta chains presented below share a single source sample, sequenced in a study of PD-1 blockade in mismatch repair-deficient tumors. The protocol was immunoSEQ multiplex PCR, while the TCRdb copy is restricted to in-frame clones and leaves out a portion. The sample records around 40,000 clones, around 83% being singletons. The sample was peripheral blood, taken approximately 1.5 years after starting pembrolizumab. These receptors all come from an adult with mismatch repair-deficient cancer.

The rearrangement joins TRBV7-2 to TRBJ2-1; 10 bases match TRBD2. Germline values: CDR1 SGHTA, CDR2 FQGNSA. The CDR3 extends over 16 amino acids. Trimming removed 2 bases from V and 7 bases from J; junction bases left unmatched: 8. CDR3 sequence: CASSLRASGSRNEQFF. CDR3 coding DNA: TGTGCCAGCAGCTTAAGGGCTAGCGGGAGTAGGAATGAGCAGTTCTTC.

The count of this clone is one. This chain connects TRBV7-9 to TRBJ2-3, with 9 bases fitting TRBD2. This CDR3 is 14 amino acids long. V lost 3 bases to trimming and J lost 6 bases; unmatched junction nucleotides: 4. From germline, CDR1 is SEHNR and CDR2 FQNEAQ (reference sequence). CDR3 sequence (DNA): TGTGCCAGCAGCTTCATAGGGACTAGCGATACGCAGTATTTT. This encodes CASSFIGTSDTQYF.

This rearrangement joins TRBV6-1 to TRBJ1-1; 7 bases are a match to TRBD1. CDR1 is MNHNS, CDR2 SASEGT, per germline. The CDR3 is made up of 14 amino acids. Trimming removed 8 bases from V and 3 bases from J; junction bases left unmatched: 9. CDR3 amino acids: CASLTPGQYTEAFF. The CDR3, as DNA: TGTGCCAGCCTCACTCCGGGACAGTACACTGAAGCTTTCTTT.

This clone is a singleton in its sample. V usage is TRBV15 and J usage is TRBJ1-2; TRBD1 is a possible D gene (5 bases). Germline CDR1 LNHNV, CDR2 YYDKDF (reference sequence). The CDR3 has 15 residues. The V end lost 0 bases, the J end lost 4 bases, and 12 bases lay between the germline ends. The CDR3 region is CATSRDATGLYGYTF. The CDR3 bases are TGTGCCACCAGCAGAGACGCTACAGGCCTCTATGGCTACACCTTC.

This clone was picked up one time. CDR3 sequence reads: CAWSRTGQETQYF. CDR3 DNA sequence: TGTGCCTGGAGTCGGACAGGCCAAGAGACCCAGTACTTC. The chain couples TRBV30 to TRBJ2-5; 7 bases align to TRBD1. The ends lost 2 bases at V and 1 base at J; junction bases unmatched: 1. CDR1 GTSNPN and CDR2 SVGIG come from the germline V gene (reference sequence). This CDR3 is 13 amino acids long.

DNA for the CDR3: TGTGCCAGCCTTCGACTAGCGGGGAACTACGAGCAGTACTTC. This translates into CASLRLAGNYEQYF. V is TRBV6-5 and J is TRBJ2-7, with 11 bases matching TRBD2. Germline lookup yields CDR1 MNHEY and CDR2 SVGAGI. This CDR3 has 14 residues. Trimming took 8 bases from V and 3 from J; bases not matched to a gene: 6.

The V gene is TRBV11-2, the J gene TRBJ2-3; tentatively, D is TRBD1 (6 bases). V gave up 5 bases and J gave up 3 bases, with 18 bases separating them. Germline V gene data show CDR1 as SGHAT and CDR2 as FQNNGV. The CDR3 length is 16 residues. CDR3 sequence: CASSAQASRGTDTQYF. CDR3 coding DNA: TGTGCCAGCAGCGCCCAGGCCTCCAGGGGAACAGATACGCAGTATTTT.

The chain is built from TRBV12-5 and TRBJ2-1; perhaps TRBD1 as D (6 bases). Trimming took 1 base from V and 10 from J, leaving 14 bases between them. Germline V gene lookup returns CDR1 LGHNT and CDR2 FRNRAP. This CDR3 comprises 14 residues. The CDR3 sequence: CASGLGDRQGEQFF. The CDR3, as DNA: TGTGCTAGTGGTTTGGGCGACAGGCAGGGGGAGCAGTTCTTC.

The J gene is TRBJ2-3, the V gene TRBV18, with 8 bases aligning to TRBD1. This CDR3 is 13 amino acids long. Germline-derived CDR1 and CDR2 are KGHSH and LQKENI. The V and J ends lost 4 bases and 6 bases, in that order; junction bases with no gene match: 3. Here the CDR3 DNA reads TGTGCCAGCTCACGACAGGGGCGGGATACGCAGTATTTT. As protein: CASSRQGRDTQYF.

The chain has TRBV15 and TRBJ2-5, with 7 bases fitting TRBD2. The CDR3 totals 16 residues. Looked up from germline, CDR1 is LNHNV and CDR2 is YYDKDF (reference sequence). The V gene end was trimmed by 5 bases and the J gene end by 5 bases; junction bases not matched to a gene: 14. Here the CDR3 reads CATSALNPASGETQYF. In DNA form, the CDR3 reads TGTGCCACCAGCGCCCTAAATCCGGCTAGCGGTGAGACCCAGTACTTC. The full variable domain, with the rest looked up from reference TRBV15 and TRBJ2-5, is DAMVIQNPRYQVTQFGKPVTLSCSQTLNHNVMYWYQQKSSQAPKLLFHYYDKDFNNEADTPDNFQSRRPNTSFCFLDIRSPGLGDTAMYLCATSALNPASGETQYFGPGTRLLVL.

The chain is built from TRBV11-2 and TRBJ2-7; D remains unclear. The ends were cut back, 0 bases at V and 3 bases at J, with 15 bases in the middle. The germline gives CDR1 SGHAT, CDR2 FQNNGV. The CDR3 loop spans 16 amino acids. The CDR3 here is CASSLEFPGTNYEQYF. The DNA for the CDR3 is TGTGCCAGCAGCTTAGAATTTCCAGGAACGAACTACGAGCAGTACTTC.

This chain links TRBV2 with TRBJ1-1; D is perhaps TRBD1 (5 bases). V shed 6 bases and J shed 8 bases, with 10 bases lying between them. CDR1 is SNHLY, CDR2 FYNNEI, per germline. This CDR3 region has 11 residues. The CDR3 here is CASSKTAEAFF. The CDR3 DNA follows: TGTGCCAGCAGCAAGACAGCCGAAGCTTTCTTT.